This T cell receptor (beta chain) is from a study of cytomegalovirus exposure and HLA in healthy donors. The PCR was carried out with 60 Vbeta primers and 13 Jbeta primers. TCRdb's table, derived via immunoSEQ multiplex PCR, lists solely in-frame clones and lacks some. Altogether roughly 180,000 clones are present, about 81% being singletons, with the ten largest covering approximately 1.5%. With respect to this clone: Its antigen is undetermined.

CDR3 length: 12 amino acids. CDR1 is GTSNPN, CDR2 SVGIG, per germline (reference sequence). Study-wide findings and caveats: It was confirmed in vitro that a few of the CMV-associated chains were specific for CMV antigens. Cytomegalovirus-associated status was assigned to 150 to 200 TCR beta chains. A later analysis revealed that TCR association rates differed between HLA loci, peaking at DRB1 and bottoming out at HLA-C.

The specimen sequenced was PBMCs. The TCR originated in a man aged 40-55 years in good health and CMV-seronegative. V gene TRBV30 combines with J gene TRBJ2-1; possibly TRBD1 for D (6 bases). The CDR3 DNA follows: TGTGCTAGGACAGAGACCTACAATGAGCAGTTCTTC. As protein: CARTETYNEQFF.